Listed below are T cell receptor beta chains from one sample, sequenced in a study of blood T cell repertoires in COVID-19. Only in-frame clones appear in the TCRdb table, and some are missing; sequencing was by immunoSEQ multiplex PCR. The sample has some 150,000 clones, roughly nine tenths seen once; the top ten hold approximately 2.8%. Sequenced input: peripheral blood. Receptor source: a woman aged 55-70 years with active COVID-19. Both conserved end residues are part of each CDR3. D genes are given only for firm matches. Size tells how often a clone was seen (once, few, many) or the class of an expanded clone, and some rows leave it out.

CDR3: CASAQQGAGNQPQHF; DNA: TGTGCCAGCGCTCAACAGGGGGCGGGCAATCAGCCCCAGCATTTT; D: TRBD1; size: .; J: TRBJ1-5; V: TRBV6-6
CDR3: CASSLGQGGGNTEAFF; DNA: TGCGCCAGCAGCTTAGGGCAGGGGGGAGGCAACACTGAAGCTTTCTTT; D: TRBD1; size: .; J: TRBJ1-1; V: TRBV5-1
CDR3: CASSVAGQEVDTQYF; DNA: TGTGCCAGCAGCGTAGCGGGACAGGAGGTGGATACGCAGTATTTT; D: TRBD1; size: .; J: TRBJ2-3; V: TRBV9
CDR3: CASSLAYRGRGQPQHF; DNA: TGTGCCAGCAGCTTAGCTTACAGGGGCAGGGGTCAGCCCCAGCATTTT; D: TRBD1; size: few; J: TRBJ1-5; V: TRBV7-2
CDR3: CASSPNYNEQFF; DNA: TGTGCCAGCAGCCCCAATTACAATGAGCAGTTCTTC; D: .; size: once; J: TRBJ2-1; V: TRBV11-3
CDR3: CASSPNRDAGELFF; DNA: TGTGCCAGCAGCCCGAACAGGGATGCCGGGGAGCTGTTTTTT; D: .; size: few; J: TRBJ2-2; V: TRBV7-9
CDR3: CASSDDRRSGNTIYF; DNA: TGTGCCAGCAGTGACGACAGACGCTCTGGAAACACCATATATTTT; D: .; size: .; J: TRBJ1-3; V: TRBV6-4
CDR3: CASSVGRGGETQYF; DNA: TGTGCCAGCAGCGTAGGAAGAGGAGGGGAGACCCAGTACTTC; D: .; size: .; J: TRBJ2-5; V: TRBV9
CDR3: CASSLAGAYEQYF; DNA: TGTGCCAGCAGCTTAGCGGGAGCATACGAGCAGTACTTC; D: .; size: few; J: TRBJ2-7; V: TRBV7-9
CDR3: CASSALRGLATDTQYF; DNA: TGCGCCAGCAGTGCGTTGAGAGGACTAGCCACAGATACGCAGTATTTT; D: TRBD2; size: .; J: TRBJ2-3; V: TRBV10-1
CDR3: CASTQREADEQYF; DNA: TGTGCCAGTACTCAGCGGGAGGCAGACGAGCAGTACTTC; D: TRBD2; size: .; J: TRBJ2-7; V: TRBV28
CDR3: CASSNDRANGYTF; DNA: TGTGCCAGTAGTAATGACAGGGCTAATGGCTACACCTTC; D: TRBD1; size: once; J: TRBJ1-2; V: TRBV19
CDR3: CASSIRLRDIGMRYTF; DNA: TGTGCCAGCAGTATAAGACTCCGGGACATCGGTATGCGCTACACCTTC; D: .; size: .; J: TRBJ1-2; V: TRBV28
CDR3: CASSLAGQGGEQYF; DNA: TGTGCCAGCAGCTTAGCGGGACAGGGAGGCGAGCAGTACTTC; D: TRBD1; size: .; J: TRBJ2-7; V: TRBV7-6
CDR3: CASTPLSSGNTIYF; DNA: TGTGCCAGCACCCCCCTAAGCTCTGGAAACACCATATATTTT; D: .; size: .; J: TRBJ1-3; V: TRBV9
CDR3: CATSRTSGTGFNEQFF; DNA: TGTGCCACCAGCAGGACTTCCGGGACAGGCTTCAATGAGCAGTTCTTC; D: TRBD1; size: once; J: TRBJ2-1; V: TRBV15
CDR3: CASSPTGLGNTIYF; DNA: TGTGCCAGCAGTCCGACAGGCCTCGGAAACACCATATATTTT; D: .; size: few; J: TRBJ1-3; V: TRBV28
CDR3: CASSMGLSGNTIYF; DNA: TGTGCCAGTAGTATGGGACTTTCTGGAAACACCATATATTTT; D: .; size: .; J: TRBJ1-3; V: TRBV19
CDR3: CASSSPSPQGWTDTQYF; DNA: TGTGCCAGCAGCTCGCCTAGTCCCCAGGGGTGGACAGATACGCAGTATTTT; D: .; size: .; J: TRBJ2-3; V: TRBV5-8
CDR3: CATSGQGAPLHF; DNA: TGTGCCACCTCAGGACAGGGAGCACCCCTCCACTTT; D: TRBD1; size: once; J: TRBJ1-6; V: TRBV27
CDR3: CASSAGLASYEQYF; DNA: TGTGCCAGCAGCGCCGGACTAGCGTCCTACGAGCAGTACTTC; D: TRBD2; size: .; J: TRBJ2-7; V: TRBV7-2
CDR3: CASRRQETQYF; DNA: TGCGCCAGCCGGAGGCAAGAGACCCAGTACTTC; D: .; size: .; J: TRBJ2-5; V: TRBV5-1
CDR3: CASSLAGGIYNEQFF; DNA: TGTGCCAGCAGCTTAGCGGGAGGTATCTACAATGAGCAGTTCTTC; D: .; size: .; J: TRBJ2-1; V: TRBV7-2
CDR3: CASSFGQWATSGRAGELFF; DNA: TGTGCCAGCAGCTTCGGACAGTGGGCGACTAGCGGGAGGGCCGGGGAGCTGTTTTTT; D: TRBD2; size: .; J: TRBJ2-2; V: TRBV7-9
CDR3: CASSPRSGGRNTQYF; DNA: TGTGCCAGCAGTCCCCGTAGCGGGGGCAGAAATACGCAGTATTTT; D: TRBD2; size: once; J: TRBJ2-3; V: TRBV2
CDR3: CASSSLVSWIGTDTQYF; DNA: TGTGCCAGCAGCTCGCTAGTGTCCTGGATAGGCACAGATACGCAGTATTTT; D: .; size: .; J: TRBJ2-3; V: TRBV7-2
CDR3: CASSTHAEWAREGEKLFF; DNA: TGTGCCAGCAGCACACACGCGGAGTGGGCAAGGGAGGGTGAAAAACTGTTTTTT; D: .; size: .; J: TRBJ1-4; V: TRBV28
CDR3: CASSQEGGEGNEQFF; DNA: TGCGCCAGCAGCCAAGAGGGCGGGGAGGGGAATGAGCAGTTCTTC; D: TRBD2; size: few; J: TRBJ2-1; V: TRBV4-3
CDR3: CAWSGKTGGGYGYTF; DNA: TGTGCCTGGAGCGGGAAGACAGGGGGCGGCTATGGCTACACCTTC; D: TRBD1; size: .; J: TRBJ1-2; V: TRBV30
CDR3: CASSYFDREDGYTF; DNA: TGTGCCAGCAGCTACTTCGACAGGGAAGATGGCTACACCTTC; D: TRBD1; size: .; J: TRBJ1-2; V: TRBV28
CDR3: CASRKGQRNNYGYTF; DNA: TGTGCCAGTAGAAAGGGACAACGCAATAACTATGGCTACACCTTC; D: .; size: .; J: TRBJ1-2; V: TRBV19
CDR3: CASSPDLGVSSPLHF; DNA: TGTGCCAGCAGCCCGGACCTCGGGGTCAGTTCACCCCTCCACTTT; D: .; size: .; J: TRBJ1-6; V: TRBV5-6
CDR3: CASSFTRDQPQHF; DNA: TGTGCCAGCAGTTTTACGAGAGATCAGCCCCAGCATTTT; D: .; size: .; J: TRBJ1-5; V: TRBV12-3/TRBV12-4
CDR3: CALAGTEVSPLHF; DNA: TGTGCCCTGGCCGGGACAGAAGTTTCACCCCTCCACTTT; D: TRBD1; size: .; J: TRBJ1-6; V: TRBV30
CDR3: CASSLAFRGRNEQFF; DNA: TGCGCCAGCAGCTTGGCCTTTAGGGGGCGGAATGAGCAGTTCTTC; D: TRBD1; size: .; J: TRBJ2-1; V: TRBV5-1
CDR3: CASSHQSGTSGRVEQFF; DNA: TGTGCCAGCAGCCATCAATCTGGGACTAGCGGGAGGGTCGAGCAGTTCTTC; D: TRBD2; size: .; J: TRBJ2-1; V: TRBV4-2
CDR3: CASSPAGTGGEKLFF; DNA: TGTGCCAGCAGTCCCGCCGGGACAGGGGGGGAAAAACTGTTTTTT; D: TRBD1; size: .; J: TRBJ1-4; V: TRBV28
CDR3: CASSAWGQGGRGNQPQHF; DNA: TGTGCCAGCAGTGCCTGGGGACAGGGGGGGAGGGGCAATCAGCCCCAGCATTTT; D: TRBD1; size: .; J: TRBJ1-5; V: TRBV25-1
CDR3: CASKRGTGTYEQYF; DNA: TGTGCCAGCAAGCGCGGGACAGGGACCTACGAGCAGTACTTC; D: TRBD1; size: .; J: TRBJ2-7; V: TRBV27
CDR3: CASSQAGKTGELFF; DNA: TGTGCCAGCAGCCAAGCAGGGAAAACCGGGGAGCTGTTTTTT; D: .; size: .; J: TRBJ2-2; V: TRBV3-1/TRBV3-2
CDR3: CASSVTGNTEAFF; DNA: TGTGCCAGCAGCGTTACAGGGAACACTGAAGCTTTCTTT; D: .; size: .; J: TRBJ1-1; V: TRBV11-2
CDR3: CASSLLRGTYNEQFF; DNA: TGTGCCAGCAGTTTGTTGCGGGGTACCTACAATGAGCAGTTCTTC; D: .; size: few; J: TRBJ2-1; V: TRBV28
CDR3: CASSWGTSVHPIDEQFF; DNA: TGTGCCAGCAGCTGGGGGACTAGCGTCCATCCTATTGATGAGCAGTTCTTC; D: TRBD2; size: .; J: TRBJ2-1; V: TRBV5-8
CDR3: CASSAPSSNEQFF; DNA: TGTGCCAGCAGCGCTCCCTCTAGTAATGAGCAGTTCTTC; D: .; size: .; J: TRBJ2-1; V: TRBV9
CDR3: CASSQFWDIWGNTEAFF; DNA: TGTGCCAGCAGTCAATTTTGGGACATTTGGGGGAACACTGAAGCTTTCTTT; D: .; size: .; J: TRBJ1-1; V: TRBV5-6